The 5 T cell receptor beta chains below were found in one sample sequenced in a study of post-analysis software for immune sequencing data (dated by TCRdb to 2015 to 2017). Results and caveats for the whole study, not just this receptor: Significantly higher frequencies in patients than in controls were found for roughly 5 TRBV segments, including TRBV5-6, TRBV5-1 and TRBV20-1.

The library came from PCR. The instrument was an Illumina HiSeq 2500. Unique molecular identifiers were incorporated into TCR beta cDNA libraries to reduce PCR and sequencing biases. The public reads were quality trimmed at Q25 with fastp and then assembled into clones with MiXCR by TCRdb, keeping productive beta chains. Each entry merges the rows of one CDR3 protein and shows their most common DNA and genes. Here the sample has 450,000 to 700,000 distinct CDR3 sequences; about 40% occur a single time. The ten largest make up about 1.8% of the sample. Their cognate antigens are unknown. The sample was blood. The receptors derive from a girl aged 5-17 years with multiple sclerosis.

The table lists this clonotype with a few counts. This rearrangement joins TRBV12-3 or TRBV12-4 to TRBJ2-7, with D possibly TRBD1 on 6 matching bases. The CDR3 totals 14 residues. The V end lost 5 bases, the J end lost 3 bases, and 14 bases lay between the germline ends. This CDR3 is CASSPSGAIYEQYF. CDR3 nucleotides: TGTGCCAGCAGTCCCTCAGGGGCTATCTACGAGCAGTACTTC.

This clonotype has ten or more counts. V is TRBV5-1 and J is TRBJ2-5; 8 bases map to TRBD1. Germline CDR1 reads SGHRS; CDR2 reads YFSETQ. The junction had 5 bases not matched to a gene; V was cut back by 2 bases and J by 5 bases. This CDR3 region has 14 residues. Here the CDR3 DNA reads TGCGCCAGCAGCTTACAGGGGGAAGATGAGACCCAGTACTTC. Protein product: CASSLQGEDETQYF.

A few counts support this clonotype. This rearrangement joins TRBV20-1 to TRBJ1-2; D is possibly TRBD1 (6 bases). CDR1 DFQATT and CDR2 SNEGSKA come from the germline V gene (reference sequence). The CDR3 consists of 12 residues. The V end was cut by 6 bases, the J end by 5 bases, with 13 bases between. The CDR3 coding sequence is TGCAGTGCAACGGACAGTTCTTATGGCTACACCTTC. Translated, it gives CSATDSSYGYTF.

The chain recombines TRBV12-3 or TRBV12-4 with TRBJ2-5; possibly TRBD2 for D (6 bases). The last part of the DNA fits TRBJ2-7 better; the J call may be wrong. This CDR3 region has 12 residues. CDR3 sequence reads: CASSPGVNEQYF. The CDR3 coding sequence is TGTGCCAGCAGCCCGGGGGTGAACGAGCAGTACTTC.

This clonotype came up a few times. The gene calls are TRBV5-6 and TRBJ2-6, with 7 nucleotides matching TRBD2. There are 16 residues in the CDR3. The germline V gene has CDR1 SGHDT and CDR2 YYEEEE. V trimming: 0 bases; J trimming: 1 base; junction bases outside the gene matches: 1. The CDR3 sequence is CASSLDGRSGANVLTF. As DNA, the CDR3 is TGTGCCAGCAGCTTGGACGGGAGGTCTGGGGCCAACGTCCTGACTTTC.